This entry describes one T cell receptor beta chain. Its antigen is currently unknown. There are 15 residues in the CDR3. The junction had 3 bases not matched to a gene; V was cut back by 1 base and J by 0 bases. CDR1 and CDR2 from the germline V gene are SGHTA and FQGNSA. The sample belongs to a study of identifying expanded T cells in peripheral blood. Study-wide findings and caveats: Technical replicates showed 0.9 to 1.5 changed clones; approximately 2 weeks 15 to 20; four weeks 19. Variance in clone template counts between roughly two-week samples significantly increased with total template count across all healthy donors.

Assay: immunoSEQ multiplex PCR; the TCRdb copy retains only in-frame clones and omits some. The table shows tens of thousands of clones, with around nine tenths occurring only once. No infections or other immune events were documented during collection. The chain combines TRBV7-2 with TRBJ2-7; 7 bases line up with TRBD2. What was sequenced was blood. This sequence originates from a person between 18 and 75 years old in good health. Written as DNA, the CDR3 is TGTGCCAGCAGCTTAGATGGGGGGGGCTCCTACGAGCAGTACTTC. Its translation: CASSLDGGGSYEQYF.